A selection of T cell receptor beta chains follows, all from one sample in a study of blood T cells in healthy people across ages. One entry per CDR3 protein, called by TCRdb with MiXCR from the 5' RACE reads. The sample gives hundreds of thousands of distinct CDR3 sequences, roughly 31% of which show up once; around 16% is in the top ten. Sequencing was done on a sample of blood. All receptors come from a woman over 75 in good health. Both conserved end residues are part of each CDR3. The order of the fields is D gene, V gene, clone size, J gene, CDR3 protein, CDR3 DNA. D genes are given only for firm matches. Clone size appears in some rows only: once, few, many, or a class for an expanded clone.

>TRBD2|TRBV20-1|few|TRBJ2-7
CSIQRGFGGNEQYF
TGCAGTATTCAGCGGGGGTTCGGGGGCAATGAGCAGTACTTC
>-|TRBV6-1|many|TRBJ2-5
CASSDLFGQGQETQYF
TGTGCCAGCAGTGATTTATTTGGGCAGGGCCAAGAGACCCAGTACTTC
>TRBD1|TRBV6-5|many|TRBJ2-2
CASSQTGGITGELFF
TGTGCCAGCAGCCAGACAGGGGGCATTACCGGGGAGCTGTTTTTT
>TRBD1|TRBV28|-|TRBJ1-4
CASSASTGSGEKLFF
TGTGCCAGCAGTGCGTCGACAGGGTCGGGTGAAAAACTGTTTTTT
>TRBD2|TRBV20-1|many|TRBJ2-3
CSAGRTSGSTRDTQYF
TGCAGTGCTGGGAGGACTAGCGGGTCGACTAGGGATACGCAGTATTTT
>TRBD1|TRBV3-1|-|TRBJ1-3
CASREQGSGNTIYF
TGTGCCAGCAGGGAACAGGGGTCTGGAAACACCATATATTTT
>-|TRBV20-1|-|TRBJ1-2
CSARDFAGGRINYGYTF
TGCAGTGCTAGAGATTTTGCAGGCGGACGAATTAACTATGGCTACACCTTC
>-|TRBV11-2|many|TRBJ2-7
CASSLDGYEQYF
TGCGCCAGCAGCTTGGACGGCTACGAGCAGTACTTC
>-|TRBV27|many|TRBJ1-6
CASSSKDGGIKSLHF
TGTGCCAGCAGTTCCAAGGACGGGGGAATTAAATCCCTCCACTTT
>TRBD1|TRBV5-1|many|TRBJ1-4
CASSRDSLNEKLFF
TGCGCCAGCAGCCGGGACAGTCTAAATGAAAAACTGTTTTTT
>-|TRBV3-1|-|TRBJ1-2
CASSQVGGQVYDYTF
TGTGCCAGCAGCCAAGTTGGGGGACAAGTCTATGACTACACCTTC
>-|TRBV5-1|many|TRBJ2-5
CASGSGRASNQETQYF
TGCGCCAGCGGGTCAGGGCGCGCGTCGAACCAAGAGACCCAGTACTTC
>-|TRBV29-1|many|TRBJ1-2
CSVEVLHDGYTF
TGCAGCGTTGAGGTGCTCCATGATGGCTACACCTTC